One sample yielded the 20 T cell receptor beta chains listed below, sequenced in a study of regulatory T cells in long-lasting Graves disease. Time point defined: newly diagnosed GD, antithyroid drugs for less than 3 months. The TCR library was prepared using RNA isolated from PBMCs. Combining iRepertoire HTBI primers with Arm-PCR of CDR3 regions, the authors built TCR beta libraries. TCRdb passed the multiplex PCR reads through MiXCR, listing each CDR3 protein once. The repertoire has under 250,000 distinct CDR3 sequences, 20% to 25% of them found once; the top ten carry approximately 15%. The sample was peripheral blood mononuclear cells (PBMCs), taken at new diagnosis, from a patient treated with antithyroid drugs. The receptors were sampled from a female donor with Graves disease.

With respect to this clonotype: Given a far larger clone just one base away, this is likely a sequencing read error. The chain joins TRBV2 to TRBJ2-3; D remains ambiguous. The end of the DNA fits TRBJ2-1 better, so the J call may be wrong. The CDR3 length is 16 residues. The V gene's germline CDR1 is SNHLY and CDR2 FYNNEI. Here the CDR3 DNA reads TGTGCCAGCAGCTTGGCCACGGGTCTGACCTACAATGGGCAGTTCTTC. It is translated as CASSLATGLTYNGQFF.

On this clonotype: The junction departs from germline at one end; a sequencing error may be responsible. The genes are TRBV28 and TRBJ1-2; D gene ambiguous. The CDR3 consists of 11 residues. Germline CDR1 is MDHEN and CDR2 is SYDVKM. The CDR3 reads CAGSSLRGYTF. The CDR3 DNA is TGTGCCGGCAGTTCTTTGAGGGGCTACACCTTC.

This clonotype was recorded many times. The V gene is TRBV11-3, the J gene TRBJ2-1; TRBD2 matches at 14 bases. This CDR3 has 17 residues. The germline gives CDR1 SGHNT, CDR2 YENEEA. V trimming: 1 base; J trimming: 8 bases; junction bases outside the gene matches: 7. This CDR3 is CASSLGLAGGLADEQFF. CDR3 bases: TGTGCCAGCAGCTTAGGACTAGCGGGGGGGCTTGCGGATGAGCAGTTCTTC.

This clonotype was counted ten times or more. This rearrangement joins TRBV6-1 to TRBJ1-5; tentatively, D is TRBD1 (6 bases). Trimming removed 3 bases at V and 2 bases at J, with 8 bases between. Germline V gives CDR1 MNHNS, CDR2 SASEGT. CDR3 length equals 14 residues. The CDR3 loop is CASSEAGGNQPQHF. CDR3 bases: TGTGCCAGCAGTGAGGCAGGGGGCAATCAGCCCCAGCATTTT.

There are many counts of this clonotype. This chain links TRBV20-1 with TRBJ2-7; no clear D gene. From germline, CDR1 is DFQATT and CDR2 SNEGSKA (reference sequence). This CDR3 is built from 13 residues. The V end lost 0 bases, the J end lost 2 bases, and 8 bases lay between the germline ends. Written as DNA, the CDR3 is TGCAGTGCTAGAGACAGAACTACCTACGAGCAGTACTTC. Translation gives CSARDRTTYEQYF.

This clonotype appeared many times. The chain employs TRBV6-1 and TRBJ2-5; 7 positions agree with TRBD2. Germline V gene data show CDR1 as MNHNS and CDR2 as SASEGT. The CDR3 contains 13 residues. V shed 6 bases, J shed 4 bases, and the junction held 5 bases outside the gene matches. CDR3 DNA: TGTGCCAGCAGCCGGACTAGTCGAGAGACCCAGTACTTC. Residues: CASSRTSRETQYF.

This clonotype appeared many times. The chain links TRBV24-1 to TRBJ2-1; D not certain. The CDR3 totals 14 residues. V lost 3 bases, J lost 0 bases, and 5 bases lay in between. Germline V gene sequence: CDR1 KGHDR, CDR2 SFDVKD. CDR3 loop: CATSDGSSYNEQFF. In DNA, the CDR3 is TGTGCCACCAGTGATGGAAGCTCCTACAATGAGCAGTTCTTC.

The chain employs TRBV7-3 and TRBJ2-2; D is unclear. This CDR3 comprises 15 residues. Germline CDR1 is SGHTA and CDR2 is FQGTGA. V lost 2 bases, J lost 5 bases, and 12 bases lay in between. As DNA, the CDR3 is TGTGCCAGCAGCTTATTGGCAGATTGGACCGGGGAGCTGTTTTTT. Residues: CASSLLADWTGELFF.

This clonotype was recorded at least ten times. The V call is TRBV3-1, the J call TRBJ1-4; unclear D gene. CDR3 length: 10 amino acids. Trimming removed 5 bases at V and 7 bases at J, with 2 bases between. Germline lookup yields CDR1 LGHDT and CDR2 YNNKEL (reference sequence). The CDR3 nucleotides are TGTGCCAGCAGCGTTGAAAAACTGTTTTTT. This encodes CASSVEKLFF.

This clonotype showed up many times. The chain employs TRBV7-2 and TRBJ2-7; D ambiguous. The CDR3 is 14 amino acids. Germline assignment: CDR1 SGHTA and CDR2 FQGNSA. V lost 2 bases and J 5 bases, leaving 13 bases between the germline ends. The CDR3: CASSLYGPKDEQYF. The CDR3 DNA is TGTGCCAGCAGCTTATACGGTCCTAAGGACGAGCAGTACTTC. Full variable domain (rest looked up from reference TRBV7-2 and TRBJ2-7): GAGVSQSPSNKVTEKGKDVELRCDPISGHTALYWYRQSLGQGLEFLIYFQGNSAPDKSGLPSDRFSAERTGGSVSTLTIQRTQQEDSAVYLCASSLYGPKDEQYFGPGTRLTVT.

This chain connects TRBV9 to TRBJ2-3; D uncertain. This CDR3 is built from 15 residues. Trimming took 0 bases from V and 2 from J, leaving 10 bases between them. From germline, CDR1 is SGDLS and CDR2 YYNGEE. The CDR3 loop is CASSVVGIDTDTQYF. In DNA, the CDR3 is TGTGCCAGCAGCGTAGTAGGAATAGACACAGATACGCAGTATTTT.

In this sample, this clonotype turned up many times. The gene calls are TRBV20-1 and TRBJ2-1; D is perhaps TRBD2 (7 bases). Germline V lookup: CDR1 DFQATT, CDR2 SNEGSKA (reference sequence). V was trimmed by 7 bases and J by 3 bases, leaving 16 bases between them. The CDR3 is 14 amino acids. The CDR3 loop reads CSGGGGSDYNEQFF. CDR3 DNA: TGCAGTGGGGGGGGCGGGAGTGACTACAATGAGCAGTTCTTC.

V gene TRBV11-2 combines with J gene TRBJ2-1; a weak D match, TRBD2 (6 bases). The J call could be wrong; TRBJ2-3 is a better fit for the DNA end. The CDR3 extends over 16 amino acids. CDR1 and CDR2 (germline): SGHAT, FQNNGV. The CDR3 nucleotides read TGTGCCAGCAGCTTGGTCCGGGGGATTCCATCCGATACGCAGTATTTT. Translating it yields CASSLVRGIPSDTQYF.

The chain couples TRBV7-9 to TRBJ2-7; D might be TRBD2 (6 bases). This CDR3 region has 12 residues. Germline V CDR1 and CDR2: SEHNR, FQNEAQ (reference sequence). The V gene lost 0 bases and the J gene lost 7 bases, with 7 bases spanning the gap. The CDR3 here is CASSLAAGEQYF. CDR3 nucleotides: TGTGCCAGCAGCTTAGCGGCGGGGGAGCAGTACTTC.

This clonotype was observed at least ten times. The V call is TRBV7-2, the J call TRBJ2-7; 7 bases match TRBD1. Trimming at V came to 1 base and at J to 5 bases, leaving 8 bases not matched to a gene. Germline lookup yields CDR1 SGHTA and CDR2 FQGNSA. The CDR3 covers 15 residues. This CDR3 is CASSLGGGTRDEQYF. CDR3 nucleotide sequence: TGTGCCAGCAGCTTAGGAGGGGGCACACGGGACGAGCAGTACTTC. The complete variable domain, with remaining parts taken from reference TRBV7-2 and TRBJ2-7, reads GAGVSQSPSNKVTEKGKDVELRCDPISGHTALYWYRQSLGQGLEFLIYFQGNSAPDKSGLPSDRFSAERTGGSVSTLTIQRTQQEDSAVYLCASSLGGGTRDEQYFGPGTRLTVT.

This clonotype was detected many times. This rearrangement joins TRBV18 to TRBJ2-3; no clear D gene. Trimming took off 3 bases at V and 4 bases at J, with 14 bases between the two ends. Germline V gene lookup returns CDR1 KGHSH and CDR2 LQKENI. CDR3 length: 15 amino acids. CDR3 residues: CASSPDRLVSDTQYF. As DNA, the CDR3 is TGTGCCAGCTCACCCGATCGGCTAGTCTCAGATACGCAGTATTTT. The whole variable domain, remainder taken from reference TRBV18 and TRBJ2-3, is NAGVMQNPRHLVRRRGQEARLRCSPMKGHSHVYWYRQLPEEGLKFMVYLQKENIIDESGMPKERFSAEFPKEGPSILRIQQVVRGDSAAYFCASSPDRLVSDTQYFGPGTRLTVL.

Points on this clonotype: A far larger clone is one base from this, pointing to a likely read error. The J gene is TRBJ1-1, the V gene TRBV7-2; no reliable D call. CDR1 is SGHTA, CDR2 FQGNSA, per germline. CDR3 length equals 15 residues. The V gene lost 5 bases and the J gene lost 1 base, with 14 bases spanning the gap. The CDR3 DNA reads TGTGCCAGCAGCCTGTCTCGCACCACGAACACTGAAGCTTTCTTT. It encodes CASSLSRTTNTEAFF.

This clonotype came up many times. The rearrangement uses TRBV4-3 and TRBJ1-5; tentatively, D is TRBD1 (5 bases). Germline V CDR1 and CDR2: LGHNA, YSLEER. Deletions cut 1 base from V and 8 bases from J, with 9 bases between. The CDR3 is 13 residues long. The CDR3 loop is CASSQGLREPQHF. As DNA, the CDR3 is TGCGCCAGCAGCCAAGGGCTCAGGGAGCCCCAGCATTTT.

This clonotype was observed at least ten times. The gene calls are TRBV5-5 and TRBJ2-2; D not certain. V lost 1 base and J lost 2, with 6 bases in between. Germline V gives CDR1 SGHKS, CDR2 YYEKEE (reference sequence). The CDR3 runs 14 residues. CDR3 residues: CASSLRINTGELFF. The CDR3 nucleotides are TGTGCCAGCAGCTTGCGTATCAACACCGGGGAGCTGTTTTTT.

This rearrangement joins TRBV7-2 to TRBJ2-4, with TRBD1 as a possible D gene (5 bases). V lost 5 bases and J lost 6, with 8 bases in between. This CDR3 contains 12 residues. CDR1 and CDR2 from the germline V gene are SGHTA and FQGNSA. CDR3 in DNA: TGTGCCAGCAGCCAGGACATAAACATTCAGTACTTC. It codes for CASSQDINIQYF.